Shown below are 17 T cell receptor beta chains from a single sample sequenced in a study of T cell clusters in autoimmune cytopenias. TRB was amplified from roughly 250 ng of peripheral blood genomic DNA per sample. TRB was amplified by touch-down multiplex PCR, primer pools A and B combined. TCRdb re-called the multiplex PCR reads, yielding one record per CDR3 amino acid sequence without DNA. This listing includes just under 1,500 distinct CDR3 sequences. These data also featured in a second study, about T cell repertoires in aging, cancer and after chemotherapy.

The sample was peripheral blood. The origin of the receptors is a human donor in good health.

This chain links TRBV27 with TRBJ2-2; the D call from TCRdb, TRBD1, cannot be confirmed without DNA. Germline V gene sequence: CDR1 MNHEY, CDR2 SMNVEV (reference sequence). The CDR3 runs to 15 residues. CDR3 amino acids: CASSPSTGRTGELFF.

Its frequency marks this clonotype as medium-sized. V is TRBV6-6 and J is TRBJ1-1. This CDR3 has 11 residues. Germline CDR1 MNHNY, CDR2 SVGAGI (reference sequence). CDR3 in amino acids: CASTTNTEAFF.

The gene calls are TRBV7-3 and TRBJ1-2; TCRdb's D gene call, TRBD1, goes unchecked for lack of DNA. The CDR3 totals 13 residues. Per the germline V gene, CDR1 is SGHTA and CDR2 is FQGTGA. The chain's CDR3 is CASSRDGGYGYTF.

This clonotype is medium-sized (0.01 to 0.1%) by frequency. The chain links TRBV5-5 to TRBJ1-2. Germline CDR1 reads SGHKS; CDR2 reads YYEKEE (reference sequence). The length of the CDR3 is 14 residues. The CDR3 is CASSPDRANYGYTF.

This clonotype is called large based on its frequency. The CDR3 loop reads CASSKGASGANVLTF. This chain links TRBV18 with TRBJ2-6; TCRdb proposes TRBD1, but this gene call is untestable without DNA. CDR1 is KGHSH, CDR2 LQKENI, per germline. The CDR3 covers 15 residues.

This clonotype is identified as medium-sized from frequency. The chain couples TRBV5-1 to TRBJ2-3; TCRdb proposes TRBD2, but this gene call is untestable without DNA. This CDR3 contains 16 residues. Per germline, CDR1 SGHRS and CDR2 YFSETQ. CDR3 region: CASSLGSGGAKDTQYF.

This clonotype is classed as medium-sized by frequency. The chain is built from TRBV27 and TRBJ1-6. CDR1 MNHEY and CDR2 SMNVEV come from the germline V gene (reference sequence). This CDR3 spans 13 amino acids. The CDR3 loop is CASSLWVESPLHF.

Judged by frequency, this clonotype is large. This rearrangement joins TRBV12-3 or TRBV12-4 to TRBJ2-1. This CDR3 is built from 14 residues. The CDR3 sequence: CASTDRAAYNEQFF.

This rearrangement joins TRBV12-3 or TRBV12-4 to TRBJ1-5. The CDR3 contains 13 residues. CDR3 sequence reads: CASSLAGNQPQHF.

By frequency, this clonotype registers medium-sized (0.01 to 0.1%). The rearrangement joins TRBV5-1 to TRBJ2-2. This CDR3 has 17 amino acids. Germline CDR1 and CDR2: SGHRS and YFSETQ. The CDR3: CASSLGHRNKATGELFF.

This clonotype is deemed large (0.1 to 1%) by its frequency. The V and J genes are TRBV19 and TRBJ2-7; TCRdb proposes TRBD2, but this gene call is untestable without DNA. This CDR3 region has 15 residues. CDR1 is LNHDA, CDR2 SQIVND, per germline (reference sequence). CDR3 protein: CASSTIAGGRHEQYF.

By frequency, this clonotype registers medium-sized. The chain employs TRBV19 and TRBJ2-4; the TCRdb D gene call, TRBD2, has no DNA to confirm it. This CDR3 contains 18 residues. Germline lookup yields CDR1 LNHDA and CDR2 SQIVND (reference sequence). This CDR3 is CASSRTSGRGAFKNIQYF.

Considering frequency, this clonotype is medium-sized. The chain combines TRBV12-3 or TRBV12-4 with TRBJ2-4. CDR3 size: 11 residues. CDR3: CASSTENIQYF.

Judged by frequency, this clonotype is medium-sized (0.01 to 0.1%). CDR3 protein: CASKYSKDFPEAFF. The chain carries TRBV19 and TRBJ1-1. Looked up from germline, CDR1 is LNHDA and CDR2 is SQIVND (reference sequence). This CDR3 comprises 14 residues.

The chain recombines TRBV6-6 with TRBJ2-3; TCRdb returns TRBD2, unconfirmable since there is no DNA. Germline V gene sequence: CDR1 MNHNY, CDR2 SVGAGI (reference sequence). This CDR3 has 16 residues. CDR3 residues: CASSETSGHITDTQYF.

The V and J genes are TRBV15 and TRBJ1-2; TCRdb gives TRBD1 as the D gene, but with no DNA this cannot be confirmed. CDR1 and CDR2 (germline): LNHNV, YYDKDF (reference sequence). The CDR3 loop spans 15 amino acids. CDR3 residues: CATSRELGGSYGYTF.

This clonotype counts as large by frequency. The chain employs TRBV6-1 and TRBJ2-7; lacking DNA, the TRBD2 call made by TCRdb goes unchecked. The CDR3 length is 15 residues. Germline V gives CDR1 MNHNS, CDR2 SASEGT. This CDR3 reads CASSELSGSYHEQYF.